A selection of T cell receptor beta chains follows, all from one sample in a study of regulatory T cells in long-lasting Graves disease. One entry per CDR3 protein results from TCRdb running MiXCR on the multiplex PCR reads. The sample holds almost 350,000 distinct CDR3 sequences; roughly 21% are singletons and the top ten take just under 30%. Here the sequenced sample was peripheral blood mononuclear cells (PBMCs), taken when the disease was refractory, from a patient treated with antithyroid drugs. The source is a female donor with Graves disease. The CDR3 runs from the conserved cysteine through the conserved F or W. Fields, in order: D gene, J gene, clone size, V gene, CDR3 DNA, CDR3 protein. D genes are given only for firm matches. Size values are once, few and many counts, or a class for expanded clones, and some rows have none.

TRBD2 TRBJ2-1 NA TRBV24-1 TGTGCCACCAGTACCGCGGGGGGGCGGATAGATGAGCAGTTCTTC CATSTAGGRIDEQFF
NA TRBJ1-1 NA TRBV24-1 TGTGCCACCAGTGATACCCGTGAAGCTTTCTTT CATSDTREAFF
NA TRBJ1-5 NA TRBV7-9 TGTGCCAGCAGCGAAACAGGGAGTTGGGATCAGCCCCAGCATTTT CASSETGSWDQPQHF
TRBD1 TRBJ1-1 NA TRBV12-3/TRBV12-4 TGTGCCAGCAGTACCAGACAGGGGTTGGACACTGAAGCTTTCTTT CASSTRQGLDTEAFF
NA TRBJ1-2 many TRBV15 TGTGCCACCAGCAGAGATCAGGTTGTGACAGCCTATGGCTACACCTTC CATSRDQVVTAYGYTF
TRBD1 TRBJ1-1 many TRBV27 TGTGCCAGCAGTCCAGGACAGGGGCGAAGGAACACTGAAGCTTTCTTT CASSPGQGRRNTEAFF
NA TRBJ1-6 NA TRBV7-8 TGTGCCAGCAGCCCCGTGAGGGGTTTGAATAATTCACCCCTCCACTTT CASSPVRGLNNSPLHF
NA TRBJ2-6 few TRBV6-1 TGTGCCAGCAGTGAATGGAAAGGGAAGACTGGGGCCAACGTCCTGACTTTC CASSEWKGKTGANVLTF
NA TRBJ2-7 NA TRBV3-1 TGTGCCAGCAGCCAAGACAACAGGAATTACGAGCAGTACTTC CASSQDNRNYEQYF
TRBD1 TRBJ2-7 many TRBV12-3/TRBV12-4 TGTGCCAGCAGTTTTAAGGGGGCCGAGCAGTACTTC CASSFKGAEQYF
NA TRBJ1-5 NA TRBV19 TGTGCCACCAGATTGGGGGCTGGCAATCAGCCCCAGCATTTT CATRLGAGNQPQHF
NA TRBJ1-1 few TRBV10-3 TGTGCCATCAGTGAGATAGGTACAAACACTGAAGCTTTCTTT CAISEIGTNTEAFF
TRBD1 TRBJ1-1 many TRBV3-1 TGTGCCAGCAGCCCACAGGGGTTTTTGAGCACTGAAGCTTTCTTT CASSPQGFLSTEAFF
NA TRBJ1-5 many TRBV28 TGTGCCAGCAGTTCCGCTTATCAGCCCCAGCATTTT CASSSAYQPQHF
NA TRBJ1-3 NA TRBV18 TGTGCCAGCTCACCAACCCGGGAGCCCTCTGGAAACACCATATATTTT CASSPTREPSGNTIYF
NA TRBJ1-2 NA TRBV28 TGTGCCAGCAGTTCCCTGGAGGATGGCTACACCTTC CASSSLEDGYTF
TRBD1 TRBJ2-2 few TRBV24-1 TGTGCCAGCAACAGGGGGCTTGACGGGGAGCTGTTTTTT CASNRGLDGELFF
NA TRBJ2-5 NA TRBV30 TGTGCCTGGAGTCTGTCGGAGACCCAGTACTTC CAWSLSETQYF
NA TRBJ1-3 NA TRBV7-9 TGTGCCAGCAGCTGGAGGGTTGGACCCTCTGGAAACACCATATATTTT CASSWRVGPSGNTIYF
TRBD1 TRBJ2-2 many TRBV18 TGTGCCAGCAGCCGACAGGGGGACACCGGGGAGCTGTTTTTT CASSRQGDTGELFF
TRBD2 TRBJ2-7 NA TRBV6-1 TGTGCCAGCAGCCACAGCGGGAACCACGAGCAGTACTTC CASSHSGNHEQYF
NA TRBJ2-2 NA TRBV9 TGTGCCAGCAGCGTAGCAGGCAGGGCGAACACCGGGGAGCTGTTTTTT CASSVAGRANTGELFF
TRBD1 TRBJ1-3 NA TRBV30 TGTGCCTGGAGCCCGGGACAGGTGGACACCATATATTTT CAWSPGQVDTIYF
TRBD2 TRBJ2-1 few TRBV11-1 TGTGCCAGCAGCTTCCCTAGCGGGGGTAGGAGGTTATCCTACAATGAGCAGTTCTTC CASSFPSGGRRLSYNEQFF
NA TRBJ1-1 NA TRBV19 TGTGCCAGCCGTCCGACCCCAAGGAACATTGAAGCTTTCTTT CASRPTPRNIEAFF
TRBD1 TRBJ2-5 many TRBV5-1 TGCGCCAGCAGCTTGCAGGGGGTAAAAGAGACCCAGTACTTC CASSLQGVKETQYF
NA TRBJ1-2 many TRBV7-9 TGTGCCAGCAGCTTAGATCAGGCCGGCAACACCTTC CASSLDQAGNTF
NA TRBJ2-7 many TRBV20-1 TGCAGTGCACCCAGAAGGGGGGGGGCCGAAGGCGAGCAGTACTTC CSAPRRGGAEGEQYF
NA TRBJ1-3 many TRBV29-1 TGCAGCGTTGAAGATTATTCAGGGTTGGGAAACACCATATATTTT CSVEDYSGLGNTIYF
NA TRBJ1-3 NA TRBV29-1 TGCAGCGTTCACGGGAGAAGTGGAAACACCATATATTTT CSVHGRSGNTIYF
TRBD1 TRBJ2-7 many TRBV6-1 TGTGCCAGCAGCGGACAGGGGCGAGGGGAGCAGTACTTC CASSGQGRGEQYF
TRBD1 TRBJ1-1 few TRBV20-1 TGCAGTGTTGAGGACAGGGCCTGGCGAGCTTTCTTT CSVEDRAWRAFF